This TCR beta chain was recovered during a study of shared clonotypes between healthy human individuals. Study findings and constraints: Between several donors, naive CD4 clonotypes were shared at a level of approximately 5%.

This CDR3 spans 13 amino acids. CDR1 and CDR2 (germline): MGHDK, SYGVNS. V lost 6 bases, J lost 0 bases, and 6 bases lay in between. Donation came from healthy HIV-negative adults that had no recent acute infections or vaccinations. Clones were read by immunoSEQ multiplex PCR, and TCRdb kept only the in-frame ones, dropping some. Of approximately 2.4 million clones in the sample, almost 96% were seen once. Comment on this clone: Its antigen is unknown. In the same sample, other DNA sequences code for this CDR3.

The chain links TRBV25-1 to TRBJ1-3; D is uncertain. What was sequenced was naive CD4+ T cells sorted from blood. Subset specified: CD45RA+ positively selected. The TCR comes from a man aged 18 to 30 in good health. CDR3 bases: TGTGCCAGCAGGCAGAGCTCTGGAAACACCATATATTTT. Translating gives CASRQSSGNTIYF.